This TCR beta chain was sequenced in a study of cytomegalovirus exposure and HLA in healthy donors. Details on this clone: Its antigen is not known.

Findings of the study overall: Per published accounts, TCR beta sequences correctly predicted the HLA-A and HLA-B alleles of most subjects.

13 Jbeta primers and 60 Vbeta primers were used for the PCR. Produced via immunoSEQ multiplex PCR; TCRdb's table is partial and in-frame only. The repertoire holds under 200,000 clones, with around 80% as singletons. The TCR originated in a woman aged 45-65 years in good health and CMV-seronegative. Sequencing was carried out using PBMCs.

CDR3 loop: CASSIDFGSYTGELFF. The CDR3 bases are TGTGCCAGTAGTATAGATTTCGGTAGTTACACCGGGGAGCTGTTTTTT. The chain couples TRBV19 to TRBJ2-2, with D hard to call. The germline V gene has CDR1 LNHDA and CDR2 SQIVND (reference sequence). Trimming shortened V by 0 bases and J by 3 bases, and 11 bases separated the two germline ends. The length of the CDR3 is 16 residues.